What follows is one T cell receptor beta chain and its context. V was pared by 3 bases and J by 10 bases, with 9 bases of the junction left unmatched. This CDR3 is built from 14 residues. Germline loops: CDR1 DFQATT, CDR2 SNEGSKA (reference sequence). Study processing details: Amplification with reference gene primers provided the estimates of nucleated cell counts. The table came from immunoSEQ multiplex PCR; TCRdb's copy has only in-frame clones and leaves some out. The V and J calls and clone size were taken over from that table, and D and trimming were inferred from the DNA. The repertoire holds about 140,000 clones, with approximately 80% as singletons. This sample was taken from a study of blood T cell repertoires in COVID-19. Study summary: The origin of the acute and convalescent COVID-19 samples was the United States, Italy and Spain. In each case, the material was cDNA or gDNA derived from T cells, B-cell-depleted T cells, or PBMCs.

The sample taken for sequencing was peripheral blood. The clonotype was recovered from a human donor in a cohort sampled during active COVID-19. The rearrangement joins TRBV20-1 to TRBJ1-6, with 7 bases matching TRBD1. The CDR3 coding sequence is TGCAGTGCTAGTAGGGGGCTCCCAAACTCACCCCTCCACTTT. It encodes CSASRGLPNSPLHF.